This TCR beta chain was profiled in a study of blood T cell dynamics during melanoma immunotherapy. Each bulk PBMC sample had approximately 0.35 ug DNA loaded. TCRdb's table, derived via immunoSEQ multiplex PCR, lists solely in-frame clones and lacks some. This sample has 10,000 to 13,000 clones; around nine tenths occur once, and the top ten carry around 6.3%. The germline V and J ends were trimmed by 2 bases and 7 bases, with 11 bases remaining between them. In germline, CDR1 is MNHEY, CDR2 SVGAGI. This CDR3 spans 14 amino acids. The time point was: week 3, after first cycle of checkpoint inhibitor.

This TCR came from a human donor with melanoma. The chain employs TRBV6-5 and TRBJ1-4; unclear D gene. The source was blood, collected from a patient treated with checkpoint blockade. The CDR3 region is CASSYGRTGEKLFF. The CDR3 DNA reads as TGTGCCAGCAGTTACGGGAGGACGGGTGAAAAACTGTTTTTT.